This T cell receptor (beta chain) was sequenced during a study of T cell changes during pregnancy in multiple sclerosis (dated by TCRdb to about 2019). Turning to the overall study: The study examined how the T cell repertoire changed over the course of pregnancy in women with multiple sclerosis.

The CDR3 spans 15 residues, from the cysteine through the phenylalanine. Only the CDR3 DNA is retained, 45 bases long and in frame from the first base. CDR1 SGDLS and CDR2 YYNGEE were looked up in the germline V gene. Clipping removes 4 bases from V and 2 bases from J, with 6 as the unmatched junction base count. A note on this clone: There is no known antigen for this receptor. No much larger clone exists at a distance of one base, and base qualities are not known.

Library preparation employed the immunoSEQ multiplex PCR assay. Held by TCRdb, this immuneACCESS table contains in-frame sequences only and omits some clones. Under half of the omission traces to an unresolved V gene where checked; the cause of the rest is unknown. This sample has 65,000 to 75,000 clones in its table, and 90% to 95% of those were observed once. The ten most abundant clones make up approximately 1.5% of the sample. The rearranged segments are TRBV9 and TRBJ1-5, with 7 bases in between that match TRBD1. This sample comprised peripheral blood, obtained in the third trimester of pregnancy. The receptor was derived from a female donor in good health, enrolled as a control in a pregnancy study. The bases read TGTGCCAGCAGCTATACAGGGGTTGGCAATCAGCCCCAGCATTTT. It translates as CASSYTGVGNQPQHF.